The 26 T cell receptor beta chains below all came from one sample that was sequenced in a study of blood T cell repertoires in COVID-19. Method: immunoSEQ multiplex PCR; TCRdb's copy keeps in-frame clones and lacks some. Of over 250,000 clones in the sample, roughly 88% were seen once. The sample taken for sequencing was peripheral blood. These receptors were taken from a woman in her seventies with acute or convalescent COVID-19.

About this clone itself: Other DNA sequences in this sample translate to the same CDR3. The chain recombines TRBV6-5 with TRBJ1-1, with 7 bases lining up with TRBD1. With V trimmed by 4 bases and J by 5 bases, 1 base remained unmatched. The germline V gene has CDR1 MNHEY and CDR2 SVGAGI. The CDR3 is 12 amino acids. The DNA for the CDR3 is TGTGCCAGCAGTTCAGGGGGAACTGAAGCTTTCTTT. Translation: CASSSGGTEAFF.

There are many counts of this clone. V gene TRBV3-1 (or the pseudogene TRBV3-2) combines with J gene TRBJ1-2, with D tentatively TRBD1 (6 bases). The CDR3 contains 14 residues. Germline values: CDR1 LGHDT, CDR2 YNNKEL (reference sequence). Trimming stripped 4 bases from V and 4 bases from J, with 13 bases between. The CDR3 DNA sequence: TGTGCCAGCAGCCCAGGCCAGGGGCCCTATGGCTACACCTTC. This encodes CASSPGQGPYGYTF.

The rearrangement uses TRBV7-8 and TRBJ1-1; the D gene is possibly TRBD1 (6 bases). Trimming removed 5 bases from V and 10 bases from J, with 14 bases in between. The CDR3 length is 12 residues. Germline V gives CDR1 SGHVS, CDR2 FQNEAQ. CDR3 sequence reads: CASSVNRESAFF. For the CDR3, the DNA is TGTGCCAGCAGCGTGAACAGGGAATCAGCTTTCTTT. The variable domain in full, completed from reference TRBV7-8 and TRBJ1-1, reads GAGVSQSPRYKVAKRGQDVALRCDPISGHVSLFWYQQALGQGPEFLTYFQNEAQLDKSGLPSDRFFAERPEGSVSTLKIQRTQQEDSAVYLCASSVNRESAFFGQGTRLTVV.

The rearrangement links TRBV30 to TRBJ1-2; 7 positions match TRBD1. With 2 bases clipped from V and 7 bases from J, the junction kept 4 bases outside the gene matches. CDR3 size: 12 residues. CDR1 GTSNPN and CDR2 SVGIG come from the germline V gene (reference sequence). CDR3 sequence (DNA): TGTGCCTGGAGTTTGACAGGGTTTGGCTACACCTTC. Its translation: CAWSLTGFGYTF.

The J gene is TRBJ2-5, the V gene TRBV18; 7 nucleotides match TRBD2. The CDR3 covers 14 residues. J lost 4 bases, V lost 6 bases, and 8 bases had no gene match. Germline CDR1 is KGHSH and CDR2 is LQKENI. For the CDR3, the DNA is TGTGCCAGCTCTTCGGGGCTAGCGGCAGAGACCCAGTACTTC. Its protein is CASSSGLAAETQYF. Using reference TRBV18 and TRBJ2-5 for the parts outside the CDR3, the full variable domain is NAGVMQNPRHLVRRRGQEARLRCSPMKGHSHVYWYRQLPEEGLKFMVYLQKENIIDESGMPKERFSAEFPKEGPSILRIQQVVRGDSAAYFCASSSGLAAETQYFGPGTRLLVL.

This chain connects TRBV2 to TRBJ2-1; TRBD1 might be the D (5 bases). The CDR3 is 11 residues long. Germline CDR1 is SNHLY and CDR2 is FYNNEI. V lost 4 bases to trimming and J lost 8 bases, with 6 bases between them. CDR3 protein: CASSARDEQFF. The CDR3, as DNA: TGTGCCAGCAGTGCCAGGGATGAGCAGTTCTTC.

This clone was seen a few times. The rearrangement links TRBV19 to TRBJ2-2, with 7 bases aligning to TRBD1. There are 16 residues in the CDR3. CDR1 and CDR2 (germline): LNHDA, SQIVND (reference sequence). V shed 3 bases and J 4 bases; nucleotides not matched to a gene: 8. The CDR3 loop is CASSIGLTGRTGELFF. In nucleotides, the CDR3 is TGTGCCAGTAGTATTGGACTGACAGGGCGCACCGGGGAGCTGTTTTTT.

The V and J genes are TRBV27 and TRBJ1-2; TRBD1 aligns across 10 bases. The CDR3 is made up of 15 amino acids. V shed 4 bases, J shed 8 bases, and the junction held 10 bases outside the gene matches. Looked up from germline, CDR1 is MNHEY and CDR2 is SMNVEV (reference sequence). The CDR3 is CASSYGDRGRGGYTF. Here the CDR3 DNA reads TGTGCCAGCAGTTATGGAGACAGGGGGCGCGGCGGCTACACCTTC.

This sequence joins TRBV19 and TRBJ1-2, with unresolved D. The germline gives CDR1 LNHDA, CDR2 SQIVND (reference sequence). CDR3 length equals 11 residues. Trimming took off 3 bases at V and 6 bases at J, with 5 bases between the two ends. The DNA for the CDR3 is TGTGCCAGTAGTATCGGGGATGGCTACACCTTC. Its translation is CASSIGDGYTF.

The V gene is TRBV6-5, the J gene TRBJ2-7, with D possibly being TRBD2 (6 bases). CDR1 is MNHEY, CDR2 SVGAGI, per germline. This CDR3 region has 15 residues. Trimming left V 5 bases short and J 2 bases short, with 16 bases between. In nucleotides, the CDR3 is TGTGCCAGCAGTCCCGGACGGGGGATTACCTACGAGCAGTACTTC. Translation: CASSPGRGITYEQYF.

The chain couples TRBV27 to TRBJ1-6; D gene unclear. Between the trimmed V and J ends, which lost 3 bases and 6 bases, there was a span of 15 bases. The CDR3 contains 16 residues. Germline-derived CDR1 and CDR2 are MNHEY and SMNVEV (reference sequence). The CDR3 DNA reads TGTGCCAGCAGTTTTAGGAGCCGGGTCCTTAATTCACCCCTCCACTTT. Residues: CASSFRSRVLNSPLHF.

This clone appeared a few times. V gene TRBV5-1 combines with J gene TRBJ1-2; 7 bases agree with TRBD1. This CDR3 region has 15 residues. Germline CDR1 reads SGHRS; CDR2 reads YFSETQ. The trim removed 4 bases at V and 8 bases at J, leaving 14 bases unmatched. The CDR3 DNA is TGCGCCAGCAGCGACCCACGGACAGGCGGGATAGGCTACACCTTC. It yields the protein CASSDPRTGGIGYTF.

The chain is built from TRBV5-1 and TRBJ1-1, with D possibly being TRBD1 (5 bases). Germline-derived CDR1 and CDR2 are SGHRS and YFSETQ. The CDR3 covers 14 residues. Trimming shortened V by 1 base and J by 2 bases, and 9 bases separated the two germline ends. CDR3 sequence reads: CASSLLGLNTEAFF. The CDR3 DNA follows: TGCGCCAGCAGCTTGTTGGGGCTAAACACTGAAGCTTTCTTT.

DNA for the CDR3: TGCGCCAGCACTTGGACAGGGCAGACTGAAGCTTTCTTT. The encoded protein is CASTWTGQTEAFF. The V call is TRBV10-2, the J call TRBJ1-1; 8 nucleotides align to TRBD1. There are 13 residues in the CDR3. Germline-derived CDR1 and CDR2 are WSHSY and SAAADI. Trimming cost V 7 bases and J 5 bases; bases outside gene matches: 6.

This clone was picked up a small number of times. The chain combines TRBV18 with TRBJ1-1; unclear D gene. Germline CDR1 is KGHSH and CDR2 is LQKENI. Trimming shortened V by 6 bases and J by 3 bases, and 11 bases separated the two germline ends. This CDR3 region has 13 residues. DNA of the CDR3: TGTGCCAGCTCCCATCCCTGGCACACTGAAGCTTTCTTT. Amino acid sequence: CASSHPWHTEAFF. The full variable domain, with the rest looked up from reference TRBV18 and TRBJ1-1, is NAGVMQNPRHLVRRRGQEARLRCSPMKGHSHVYWYRQLPEEGLKFMVYLQKENIIDESGMPKERFSAEFPKEGPSILRIQQVVRGDSAAYFCASSHPWHTEAFFGQGTRLTVV.

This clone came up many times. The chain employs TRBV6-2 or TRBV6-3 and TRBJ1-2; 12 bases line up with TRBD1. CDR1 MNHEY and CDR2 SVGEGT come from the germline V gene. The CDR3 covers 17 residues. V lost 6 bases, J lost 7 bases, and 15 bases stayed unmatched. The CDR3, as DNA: TGTGCCAGCAGCCCCGTGGGACAGGGGGCGCGAGGGCCTGGCTACACCTTC. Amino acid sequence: CASSPVGQGARGPGYTF.

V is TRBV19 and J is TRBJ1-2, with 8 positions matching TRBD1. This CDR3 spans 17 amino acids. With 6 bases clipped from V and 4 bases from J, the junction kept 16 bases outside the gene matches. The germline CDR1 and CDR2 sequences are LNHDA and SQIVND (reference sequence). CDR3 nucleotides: TGTGCCAGTAGCAGGACAGGGACGGTCCGAACCTTCTATGGCTACACCTTC. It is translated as CASSRTGTVRTFYGYTF.

The DNA of the CDR3 is TGTGCCACCAGGAATTCGGGGAGTTACACTGAAGCTTTCTTT. Its protein is CATRNSGSYTEAFF. The chain employs TRBV24-1 and TRBJ1-1; D call uncertain. The CDR3 spans 14 residues. V lost 7 bases, J lost 3 bases, and 14 bases lay in between. The germline CDR1 and CDR2 sequences are KGHDR and SFDVKD.

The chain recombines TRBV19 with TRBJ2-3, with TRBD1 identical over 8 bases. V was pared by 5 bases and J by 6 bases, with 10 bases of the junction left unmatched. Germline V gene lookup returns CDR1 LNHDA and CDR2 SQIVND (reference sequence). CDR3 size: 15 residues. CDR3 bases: TGTGCCAGTAGTGCCCGACAGGGGTTTGTGGATACGCAGTATTTT. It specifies CASSARQGFVDTQYF.

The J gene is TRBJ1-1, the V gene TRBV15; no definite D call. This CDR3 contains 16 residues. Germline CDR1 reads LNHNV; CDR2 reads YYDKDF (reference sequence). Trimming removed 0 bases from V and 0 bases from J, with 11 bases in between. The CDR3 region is CATSRESGFMNTEAFF. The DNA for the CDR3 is TGTGCCACCAGCAGAGAGTCGGGATTCATGAACACTGAAGCTTTCTTT.

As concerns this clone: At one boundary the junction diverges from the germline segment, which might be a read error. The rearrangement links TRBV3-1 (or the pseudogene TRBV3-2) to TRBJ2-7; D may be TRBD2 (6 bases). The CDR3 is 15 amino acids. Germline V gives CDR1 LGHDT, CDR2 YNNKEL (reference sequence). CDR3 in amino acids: CTSSPVPGGNYEQYF. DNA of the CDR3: TGTACCAGCAGCCCCGTCCCGGGCGGGAACTACGAGCAGTACTTC.

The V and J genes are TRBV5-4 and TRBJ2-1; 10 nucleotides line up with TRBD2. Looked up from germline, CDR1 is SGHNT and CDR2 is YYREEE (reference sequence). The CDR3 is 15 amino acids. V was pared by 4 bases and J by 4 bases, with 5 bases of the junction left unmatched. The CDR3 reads CASSKRTSGYNEQFF. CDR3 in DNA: TGTGCCAGCAGCAAGAGGACTAGCGGATACAATGAGCAGTTCTTC.

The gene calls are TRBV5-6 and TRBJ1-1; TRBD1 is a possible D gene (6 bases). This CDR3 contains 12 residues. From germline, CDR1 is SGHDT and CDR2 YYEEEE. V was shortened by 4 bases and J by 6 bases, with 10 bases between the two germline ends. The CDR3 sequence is CASSIGQSEAFF. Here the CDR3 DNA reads TGTGCCAGCAGCATAGGACAGTCTGAAGCTTTCTTT.

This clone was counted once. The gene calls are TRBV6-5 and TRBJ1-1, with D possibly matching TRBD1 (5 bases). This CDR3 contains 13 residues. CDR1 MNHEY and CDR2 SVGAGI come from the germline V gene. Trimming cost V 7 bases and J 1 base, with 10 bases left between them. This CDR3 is CASKTEKNTEAFF. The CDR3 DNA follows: TGTGCCAGCAAGACAGAAAAGAACACTGAAGCTTTCTTT.

The CDR3 DNA follows: TGTGCCAGTAGTTTACAGGATTTAACCTACAATGAGCAGTTCTTC. It translates to CASSLQDLTYNEQFF. The J gene is TRBJ2-1, the V gene TRBV19, with TRBD1 as a possible D gene (5 bases). The V and J ends lost 5 bases and 2 bases respectively, with 13 bases between them. The CDR3 spans 15 residues. In germline, CDR1 is LNHDA, CDR2 SQIVND (reference sequence).

CDR3 in amino acids: CASGYSRMNTGELFF. The CDR3 DNA follows: TGTGCCAGCGGGTACAGCCGTATGAACACCGGGGAGCTGTTTTTT. This chain uses TRBV27 with TRBJ2-2; D is ambiguous. Trimming took off 8 bases at V and 1 base at J, with 14 bases between the two ends. Germline V gene sequence: CDR1 MNHEY, CDR2 SMNVEV (reference sequence). The CDR3 is 15 amino acids.